This T cell receptor beta chain was obtained from a study of T cell repertoires in cytomegalovirus infection. Germline trimming cut 4 bases from V and 7 bases from J; bases unmatched to any gene: 7. Per germline, CDR1 DFQATT and CDR2 SNEGSKA (reference sequence). This CDR3 spans 14 amino acids. TCRdb processed the reads anew with MiXCR; each CDR3 protein has one entry. The sample shows about 770,000 distinct CDR3 sequences, almost 30% of them seen only once. With respect to this clonotype: Its antigen remains unknown.

This chain links TRBV20-1 with TRBJ1-6; the match to TRBD1 covers 7 bases. This TCR derives from a human donor in good health (CMV status not recorded). Some clones in this sample may be carry-over from other donors' samples. The sequenced sample was cultured CD8+ T cells from PBMCs, obtained from culture after CMV antigen stimulation. The CDR3 region has the DNA TGCAGTGCTACCCCCGGGACAGCAAATTCACCCCTCCACTTT. The encoded protein is CSATPGTANSPLHF.